This TCR beta chain was sequenced during a study of OX40 agonist ivuxolimab in advanced cancers. Produced via immunoSEQ multiplex PCR; TCRdb's table is partial and in-frame only. This table has about 92,000 clones, 91% appearing once. Germline V gives CDR1 MNHEY, CDR2 SMNVEV (reference sequence). The CDR3 totals 14 residues. J gave up 6 bases and V 1 base, and 3 bases lay outside the gene matches. The chain links TRBV27 to TRBJ2-3; 8 bases fit TRBD1. The receptor comes from an adult with an advanced solid tumor such as melanoma, head and neck, liver or kidney cancer. Sequenced here: CD4+ or CD8+ T cells sorted from blood, sampled in a trial of the OX40 agonist ivuxolimab. CDR3 nucleotide sequence: TGTGCCAGCAGTTTATTCAGGGGGCTCGATACGCAGTATTTT. It is translated as CASSLFRGLDTQYF.